A selection of T cell receptor beta chains follows, all from one sample in a study of blood T cell repertoires in COVID-19. Measured with immunoSEQ multiplex PCR; TCRdb has only the in-frame clones, and not every one. The sample shows roughly 150,000 clones, approximately 90% of them seen only once. The sequencing input was peripheral blood. These receptors all stem from a man aged 45 to 65 who had recovered from COVID-19. CDR3s include the opening cysteine and the closing phenylalanine or tryptophan. D genes are given only for firm matches. A clone size is listed for some rows: how often the clone was seen (once, few, many), or a class if it is expanded.

j_gene | abundance | d_gene | v_gene | CDR3aa | CDR3nt
TRBJ1-1 | . | . | TRBV18 | CASSPGTGVEAFF | TGTGCCAGCTCACCTGGGACTGGTGTTGAAGCTTTCTTT
TRBJ1-2 | . | . | TRBV7-2 | CASRPGGAYGYTF | TGTGCCAGCAGGCCGGGGGGGGCCTATGGCTACACCTTC
TRBJ2-4 | . | . | TRBV18 | CASSPGRLNIQYF | TGTGCCAGCTCACCGGGCAGGTTAAACATTCAGTACTTC
TRBJ2-7 | . | . | TRBV7-2 | CASSLSPGPYEQYF | TGTGCCAGCAGCTTGTCACCTGGGCCCTACGAGCAGTACTTC
TRBJ2-3 | once | . | TRBV7-6 | CASSKSPGLDTQYF | TGTGCCAGCAGCAAATCCCCAGGGTTGGATACGCAGTATTTT
TRBJ2-4 | . | . | TRBV13 | CASSLNDRWQRGESKNIQYF | TGTGCCAGCAGCTTAAACGACCGCTGGCAGCGAGGCGAGTCCAAAAACATTCAGTACTTC
TRBJ2-3 | . | TRBD1 | TRBV6-6 | CASRRPGTATDTQYF | TGTGCCAGCAGACGACCCGGGACAGCCACAGATACGCAGTATTTT
TRBJ2-7 | few | . | TRBV4-3 | CASSQDLLVHEQYF | TGCGCCAGCAGCCAAGATTTACTAGTCCACGAGCAGTACTTC
TRBJ2-3 | . | TRBD2 | TRBV29-1 | CSVTSVDTQYF | TGCAGCGTTACTAGCGTGGATACGCAGTATTTT
TRBJ1-1 | . | . | TRBV11-2 | CASSLAAGNAEAFF | TGTGCCAGCAGCTTAGCCGCCGGGAACGCTGAAGCTTTCTTT
TRBJ2-1 | . | . | TRBV6-5 | CASRDTSYNEQFF | TGTGCCAGCCGGGACACCTCCTACAATGAGCAGTTCTTC
TRBJ2-7 | . | TRBD1 | TRBV19 | CASSATGLSYEQYF | TGTGCCAGTAGTGCGACAGGGCTCTCCTACGAGCAGTACTTC
TRBJ1-5 | . | . | TRBV19 | CASSPGQSSNQPQHF | TGTGCCAGTAGCCCAGGACAGTCCAGCAATCAGCCCCAGCATTTT
TRBJ2-2 | . | . | TRBV10-1 | CASSESRGLDTGELFF | TGCGCCAGCAGTGAGTCGCGAGGGCTGGACACCGGGGAGCTGTTTTTT
TRBJ2-7 | . | . | TRBV4-1 | CASSLTQGSYEQYF | TGCGCCAGCAGCCTAACTCAGGGCTCCTACGAGCAGTACTTC
TRBJ2-2 | few | . | TRBV7-9 | CASSSGTGELFF | TGTGCCAGCAGCTCCGGTACCGGGGAGCTGTTTTTT
TRBJ1-6 | . | TRBD1 | TRBV7-6 | CASSLSGGNSPLHF | TGTGCCAGCAGCTTATCAGGGGGTAATTCACCCCTCCACTTT
TRBJ2-7 | . | TRBD2 | TRBV2 | CASCRSGSSYEQYF | TGTGCCAGCTGTCGTAGCGGGAGCTCCTACGAGCAGTACTTC
TRBJ2-6 | . | . | TRBV18 | CASSPPGPGGYGANVLTF | TGTGCCAGCTCACCACCGGGGCCAGGGGGGTATGGGGCCAACGTCCTGACTTTC
TRBJ2-5 | . | TRBD2 | TRBV27 | CASSPPGGSGETQYF | TGCGCCAGCAGTCCCCCAGGCGGGAGCGGGGAGACCCAGTACTTC
TRBJ1-1 | . | . | TRBV7-2 | CASSWGEGEAAFF | TGTGCCAGCAGCTGGGGTGAGGGAGAAGCAGCTTTCTTT
TRBJ1-3 | . | . | TRBV7-8 | CASSPTGRGRGGNTIYF | TGTGCCAGCAGCCCCACTGGGAGAGGGAGGGGTGGAAACACCATATATTTT
TRBJ2-5 | . | TRBD2 | TRBV19 | CASSIRWREVKETQYF | TGTGCCAGTAGTATAAGATGGCGGGAGGTAAAAGAGACCCAGTACTTC
TRBJ2-1 | . | TRBD2 | TRBV7-8 | CASSLGLAGGLNEQFF | TGTGCCAGCAGCTTAGGACTAGCGGGGGGCCTCAATGAGCAGTTCTTC
TRBJ1-1 | . | . | TRBV6-5 | CASSSRGGTEAFF | TGTGCCAGCAGTTCAAGGGGGGGCACTGAAGCTTTCTTT
TRBJ2-7 | . | TRBD1 | TRBV6-5 | CASGPPGQGPYEQYF | TGTGCCAGCGGTCCCCCGGGACAGGGCCCCTACGAGCAGTACTTC
TRBJ1-5 | . | . | TRBV6-2/TRBV6-3 | CASSYAGGRNQPQHF | TGTGCCAGCAGTTACGCGGGGGGTAGGAATCAGCCCCAGCATTTT
TRBJ1-4 | . | . | TRBV2 | CASMGSNEKLFF | TGTGCCAGCATGGGGAGTAATGAAAAACTGTTTTTT
TRBJ2-4 | . | . | TRBV3-1/TRBV3-2 | CASSLAQGNIQYF | TGTGCCAGCAGCCTGGCACAGGGAAACATTCAGTACTTC
TRBJ1-2 | . | TRBD1 | TRBV25-1 | CASSGTGIYGYTF | TGTGCCAGCAGTGGGACAGGGATCTATGGCTACACCTTC
TRBJ1-5 | . | . | TRBV25-1 | CASTPRRGPNQPQHF | TGTGCCAGCACCCCCCGGAGGGGTCCCAATCAGCCCCAGCATTTT
TRBJ2-6 | . | . | TRBV30 | CAWTPVHSGANVLTF | TGTGCCTGGACCCCGGTCCACTCTGGGGCCAACGTCCTGACTTTC
TRBJ1-6 | . | . | TRBV2 | CASSTGRGNSPLHF | TGTGCCAGCTCTACAGGTCGAGGCAATTCACCCCTCCACTTT
TRBJ1-3 | . | . | TRBV5-1 | CASSPDSGNTIYF | TGCGCCAGCAGCCCAGACAGCGGAAACACCATATATTTT
TRBJ2-7 | . | . | TRBV29-1 | CSVVQGTYEQYF | TGCAGCGTTGTTCAGGGCACCTACGAGCAGTACTTC
TRBJ2-3 | . | . | TRBV4-1 | CASSLIQGERVTDTQYF | TGCGCCAGCAGCCTAATACAAGGCGAGAGGGTTACAGATACGCAGTATTTT
TRBJ1-4 | . | TRBD1 | TRBV18 | CASSQPGQGANEKLFF | TGTGCCAGCTCACAACCGGGACAGGGGGCTAATGAAAAACTGTTTTTT
TRBJ2-7 | . | TRBD1 | TRBV29-1 | CSVAEGQAVTYEQYF | TGCAGCGTTGCCGAGGGACAGGCCGTTACCTACGAGCAGTACTTC
TRBJ2-7 | . | . | TRBV6-2/TRBV6-3 | CASSPLDEQYF | TGTGCCAGCAGCCCCCTTGACGAGCAGTACTTC
TRBJ2-1 | . | . | TRBV14 | CASSQGAVHRSSYNEQFF | TGTGCCAGCAGCCAAGGGGCAGTACACCGATCATCCTACAATGAGCAGTTCTTC
TRBJ2-1 | . | . | TRBV5-1 | CASSRTRLAGRYNEQFF | TGCGCCAGCAGCCGAACTAGGCTAGCAGGAAGGTACAATGAGCAGTTCTTC
TRBJ1-5 | . | . | TRBV12-5 | CASGLGATVNSNQPQHF | TGTGCTAGTGGTTTGGGGGCGACGGTTAATAGCAATCAGCCCCAGCATTTT
TRBJ2-2 | . | . | TRBV7-7 | CASSLVPLGAGELFF | TGTGCCAGCAGCTTAGTTCCCCTCGGAGCCGGGGAGCTGTTTTTT
TRBJ2-1 | . | TRBD2 | TRBV11-2 | CASSPAAGAYNEQFF | TGTGCCAGCAGCCCCGCCGCGGGGGCCTACAATGAGCAGTTCTTC
TRBJ2-3 | . | . | TRBV3-1/TRBV3-2 | CASSQRGRAASTDTQYF | TGTGCCAGCAGCCAAAGAGGGCGAGCGGCTAGCACAGATACGCAGTATTTT
TRBJ2-5 | . | . | TRBV11-3 | CASSLNPGQETQYF | TGTGCCAGCAGCTTAAACCCCGGTCAAGAGACCCAGTACTTC